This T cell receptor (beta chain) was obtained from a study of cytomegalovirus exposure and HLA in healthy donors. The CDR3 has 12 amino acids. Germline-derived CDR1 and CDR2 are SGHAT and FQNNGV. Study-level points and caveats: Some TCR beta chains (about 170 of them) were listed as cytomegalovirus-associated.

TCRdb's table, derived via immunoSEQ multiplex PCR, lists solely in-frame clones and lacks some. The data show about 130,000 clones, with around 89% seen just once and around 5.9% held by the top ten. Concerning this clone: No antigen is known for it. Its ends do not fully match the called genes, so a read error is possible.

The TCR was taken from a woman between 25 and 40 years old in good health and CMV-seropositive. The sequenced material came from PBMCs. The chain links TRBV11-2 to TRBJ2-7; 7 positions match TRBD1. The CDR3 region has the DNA TGTGCCAGCAGCTTATACAGGGGATCGATCTATTTC. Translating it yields CASSLYRGSIYF.